The 16 T cell receptor beta chains below were found in one sample sequenced in a study of shared clonotypes between healthy human individuals. The naive CD8 fraction comprised CD45RO-negative cells positively selected for CCR7 and excluded terminally differentiated effector memory CD45RA+ cells. Generated by immunoSEQ multiplex PCR, the TCRdb table keeps only in-frame clones and is missing some. This sample has some 2.1 million clones, with around 93% found just once. The sequenced sample was naive CD8+ T cells from PBMCs. The receptor source for this set is a man younger than 35 in good health. Some clones in this sample may be carry-over from other donors' samples.

V gene TRBV2 combines with J gene TRBJ2-3; D is uncertain. V lost 4 bases to trimming and J lost 0 bases, with 11 bases between them. From germline, CDR1 is SNHLY and CDR2 FYNNEI. The CDR3 totals 15 residues. The CDR3 nucleotides read TGTGCCAGCAGTGTGGTGGAGCCCAGCACAGATACGCAGTATTTT. It yields the protein CASSVVEPSTDTQYF.

The chain links TRBV7-9 to TRBJ2-5; TRBD1 agrees at 8 bases. The tail of the sequence fits TRBJ2-7 better, so the J call may be wrong. Per germline, CDR1 SEHNR and CDR2 FQNEAQ (reference sequence). This CDR3 region has 19 residues. The CDR3 reads CASSLAVRTGGLGSYEQYF. The CDR3 DNA reads TGTGCCAGCAGCTTAGCGGTGAGAACAGGGGGACTGGGGTCCTACGAGCAGTACTTC.

This clone was counted only a few times. The rearrangement links TRBV9 to TRBJ1-5, with unresolved D. CDR1 is SGDLS and CDR2 is YYNGEE in the germline V gene. Trimming stripped 3 bases from V and 4 bases from J, with 14 bases between. CDR3 length: 15 residues. The CDR3 sequence is CASSGSGLTNQPQHF. The CDR3 region has the DNA TGTGCCAGCAGCGGGAGCGGATTAACAAATCAGCCCCAGCATTTT. The full variable domain, with the rest looked up from reference TRBV9 and TRBJ1-5, is DSGVTQTPKHLITATGQRVTLRCSPRSGDLSVYWYQQSLDQGLQFLIQYYNGEERAKGNILERFSAQQFPDLHSELNLSSLELGDSALYFCASSGSGLTNQPQHFGDGTRLSIL.

DNA of the CDR3: TGCGCCAGCAGCCTATGGGGGGACAGGGAAGGTCGGGCAACTGAAGCTTTCTTT. This translates into CASSLWGDREGRATEAFF. The V gene is TRBV4-1, the J gene TRBJ1-1; the match to TRBD1 covers 9 bases. This CDR3 is built from 18 residues. V lost 4 bases to trimming and J lost 5 bases; unmatched junction nucleotides: 17. From germline, CDR1 is MGHRA and CDR2 YSYEKL.

This sequence joins TRBV11-2 and TRBJ1-2; D is undetermined. Trimming cost V 0 bases and J 7 bases, with 12 bases left between them. The CDR3 runs 14 residues. Germline lookup yields CDR1 SGHAT and CDR2 FQNNGV. CDR3 sequence (DNA): TGTGCCAGCAGCTTAGATGTCGGAGGGCCTGGCTACACCTTC. The encoded protein is CASSLDVGGPGYTF.

The chain couples TRBV10-1 to TRBJ2-2, with TRBD1 as a possible D gene (6 bases). The germline V gene has CDR1 WNHNN and CDR2 SYGVQD (reference sequence). The CDR3 runs 15 residues. V was cut by 7 bases and J by 0 bases, with 12 bases left in between. The CDR3 coding sequence is TGCGCCAGCAAGCAGGACAGAACGAACACCGGGGAGCTGTTTTTT. Translation gives CASKQDRTNTGELFF.

This sequence joins TRBV27 and TRBJ2-7; 8 bases fit TRBD2. Germline CDR1 and CDR2: MNHEY and SMNVEV (reference sequence). Trimming at V came to 7 bases and at J to 6 bases, leaving 14 bases not matched to a gene. This CDR3 has 15 amino acids. In DNA form, the CDR3 reads TGTGCCAGCACCTCGAGGTGGGGAGGGACTAGCGAGCAGTACTTC. Translated, it gives CASTSRWGGTSEQYF.

The chain has TRBV9 and TRBJ2-7, with D maybe TRBD2 (5 bases). The CDR3 has 13 amino acids. V gave up 0 bases and J gave up 6 bases, with 10 bases separating them. Germline lookup yields CDR1 SGDLS and CDR2 YYNGEE. The CDR3 DNA is TGTGCCAGCAGCGTAGGTCCGGGGAGCGAGCAGTACTTC. Encoded protein: CASSVGPGSEQYF.

The chain has TRBV7-9 and TRBJ1-4; 7 bases agree with TRBD1. The germline CDR1 and CDR2 sequences are SEHNR and FQNEAQ (reference sequence). After removal of 4 bases from V and 7 bases from J, the junction contained 9 bases not matched to a gene. The CDR3 runs to 15 residues. CDR3 amino acids: CASSSRQGFVEKLFF. In DNA form, the CDR3 reads TGTGCCAGCAGCTCGAGACAGGGCTTTGTTGAAAAACTGTTTTTT.

This clone appeared a single time. The J gene is TRBJ2-7, the V gene TRBV27; D could derive from TRBD1 or TRBD2 (5 bases each). CDR1 is MNHEY, CDR2 SMNVEV, per germline (reference sequence). The germline V and J ends were trimmed by 5 bases and 0 bases, with 17 bases remaining between them. CDR3 length equals 16 residues. CDR3 sequence: CASSPSAGDGSYEQYF. CDR3 coding DNA: TGTGCCAGCAGTCCATCCGCTGGGGACGGCTCCTACGAGCAGTACTTC.

In its sample, this clone was seen once. V is TRBV27 and J is TRBJ2-3; TRBD2 agrees at 8 bases. The CDR3 contains 16 residues. Germline V CDR1 and CDR2: MNHEY, SMNVEV (reference sequence). The trim removed 2 bases at V and 3 bases at J, leaving 7 bases unmatched. CDR3 sequence (DNA): TGTGCCAGCAGTTTAGGTCCGGGAGGGAGGACAGATACGCAGTATTTT. Translated, it gives CASSLGPGGRTDTQYF.

V usage is TRBV27 and J usage is TRBJ2-4, with 8 nucleotides matching TRBD1. The germline CDR1 and CDR2 sequences are MNHEY and SMNVEV (reference sequence). V was clipped by 5 bases and J by 0 bases; unmatched bases: 12. This CDR3 has 18 amino acids. The CDR3 DNA reads TGTGCCAGCAGTCAGCCAAGACAGGGGCTGGGAGCCAAAAACATTCAGTACTTC. Protein: CASSQPRQGLGAKNIQYF.

The chain links TRBV27 to TRBJ1-2, with TRBD1 matching over 8 bases. CDR3 length equals 16 residues. Germline CDR1 is MNHEY and CDR2 is SMNVEV (reference sequence). Unmatched junction bases numbered 10, after V lost 0 bases and J lost 7 bases. The CDR3 region has the DNA TGTGCCAGCAGTTTATCTTGGGACAGGAGACGTGCTGGCTACACCTTC. This sequence encodes CASSLSWDRRRAGYTF.

The rearrangement uses TRBV10-3 and TRBJ2-7; 8 positions match TRBD2. Germline values: CDR1 ENHRY, CDR2 SYGVKD. This CDR3 region has 14 residues. The J segment lost 7 bases and the V segment lost 0 bases, leaving 5 bases of the junction unmatched. The DNA for the CDR3 is TGTGCCATCAGTGAGTCGATAACTAGCGGAGAGCAGTACTTC. Residues: CAISESITSGEQYF.

The J gene is TRBJ2-2, the V gene TRBV7-9, with D possibly being TRBD1 or TRBD2 (6 bases each). Looked up from germline, CDR1 is SEHNR and CDR2 is FQNEAQ (reference sequence). Trimming left V 2 bases short and J 4 bases short, with 17 bases between. This CDR3 is built from 17 residues. Here the CDR3 reads CASSLRLGGGITGELFF. CDR3 DNA: TGTGCCAGCAGCTTAAGATTAGGGGGAGGAATCACCGGGGAGCTGTTTTTT.

The rearrangement joins TRBV6-6 to TRBJ1-5; D perhaps matches TRBD1 (5 bases). The CDR3 is 14 residues long. V was cut by 6 bases and J by 3 bases, with 12 bases left in between. The germline CDR1 and CDR2 sequences are MNHNY and SVGAGI (reference sequence). The CDR3 nucleotides read TGTGCCAGCAGACCCGGGACGGTCAATCAGCCCCAGCATTTT. It codes for CASRPGTVNQPQHF.